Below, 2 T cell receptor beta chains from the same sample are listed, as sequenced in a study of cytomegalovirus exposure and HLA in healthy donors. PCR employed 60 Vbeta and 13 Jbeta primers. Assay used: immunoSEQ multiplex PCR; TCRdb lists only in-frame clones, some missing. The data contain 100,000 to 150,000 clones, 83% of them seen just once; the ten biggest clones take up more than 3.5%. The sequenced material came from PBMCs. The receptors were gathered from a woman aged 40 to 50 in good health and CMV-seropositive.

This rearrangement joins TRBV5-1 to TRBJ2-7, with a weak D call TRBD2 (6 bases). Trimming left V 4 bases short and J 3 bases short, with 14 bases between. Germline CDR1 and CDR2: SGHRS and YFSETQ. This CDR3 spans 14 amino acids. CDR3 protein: CASSPGAGGYEQYF. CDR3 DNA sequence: TGCGCCAGCAGCCCCGGGGCCGGGGGCTACGAGCAGTACTTC. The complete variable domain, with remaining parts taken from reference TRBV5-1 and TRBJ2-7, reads KAGVTQTPRYLIKTRGQQVTLSCSPISGHRSVSWYQQTPGQGLQFLFEYFSETQRNKGNFPGRFSGRQFSNSRSEMNVSTLELGDSALYLCASSPGAGGYEQYFGPGTRLTVT.

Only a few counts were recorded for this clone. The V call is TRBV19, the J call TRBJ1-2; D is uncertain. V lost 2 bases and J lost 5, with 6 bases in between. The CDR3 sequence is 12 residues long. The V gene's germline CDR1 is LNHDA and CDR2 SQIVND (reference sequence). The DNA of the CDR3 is TGTGCCAGTAGTATATCGGGGTATGGCTACACCTTC. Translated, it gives CASSISGYGYTF.